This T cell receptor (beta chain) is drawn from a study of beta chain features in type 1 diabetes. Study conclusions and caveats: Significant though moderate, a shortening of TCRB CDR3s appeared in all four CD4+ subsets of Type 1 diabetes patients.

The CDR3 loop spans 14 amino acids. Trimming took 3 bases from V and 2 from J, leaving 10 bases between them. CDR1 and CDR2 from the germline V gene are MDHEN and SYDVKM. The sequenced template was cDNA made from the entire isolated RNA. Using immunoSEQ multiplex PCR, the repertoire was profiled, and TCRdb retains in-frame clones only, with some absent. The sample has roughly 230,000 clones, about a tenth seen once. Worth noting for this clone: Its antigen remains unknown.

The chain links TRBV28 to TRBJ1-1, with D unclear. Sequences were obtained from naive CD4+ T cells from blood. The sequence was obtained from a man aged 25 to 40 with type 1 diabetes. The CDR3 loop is CASSFGQFNTEAFF. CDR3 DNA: TGTGCCAGCAGTTTTGGGCAGTTTAACACTGAAGCTTTCTTT.